Presented here are 24 T cell receptor beta chains from one specimen sequenced in a study of vaccination effects on CD4 cells after COVID-19. Clones were sequenced by immunoSEQ multiplex PCR, and TCRdb holds only the in-frame ones, with some missing. The repertoire consists of over 55,000 clones, with about 71% occurring once and the leading ten covering roughly 4%. What these receptors recognize is not known. With the ViraFEST assay, the study expanded antigen-specific CD4+ T cells using viral peptide pools, then sequenced them. Upon completion of about ten days in culture, CD4+ T cells were isolated. Each vaccine recipient was nucleocapsid antibody negative and had no prior SARS-CoV-2 infection. The source material was CD4+ T cells from PBMCs cultured with HCoV-OC43 spike peptides, sampled before COVID-19 vaccination. This sample's subset: HCoV-OC43 spike overlapping peptide pool stimulation. All receptors come from a human donor who received a COVID-19 vaccine.

This clone appeared many times. The chain joins TRBV28 to TRBJ1-2, with 8 bases aligning to TRBD1. The trim removed 3 bases at V and 4 bases at J, leaving 7 bases unmatched. The germline CDR1 and CDR2 sequences are MDHEN and SYDVKM. The CDR3 length is 15 residues. CDR3 loop: CASSFGTGALYGYTF. The CDR3, as DNA: TGTGCCAGCAGTTTCGGGACAGGAGCCCTCTATGGCTACACCTTC.

The gene calls are TRBV24-1 and TRBJ2-3, with D perhaps TRBD1 (5 bases). This CDR3 is 14 amino acids long. The V gene's germline CDR1 is KGHDR and CDR2 SFDVKD. Deletions cut 3 bases from V and 0 bases from J, with 6 bases between. The CDR3 DNA is TGTGCCACCAGTGATCCAGGGAGCACAGATACGCAGTATTTT. This sequence encodes CATSDPGSTDTQYF.

This clone appeared a few times. The J gene is TRBJ1-1, the V gene TRBV29-1; D not certain. This CDR3 region has 12 residues. Germline V gene data show CDR1 as SQVTM and CDR2 as ANQGSEA. Trimming removed 6 bases from V and 0 bases from J, with 8 bases in between. CDR3 amino acids: CSVETMNTEAFF. The CDR3 nucleotides read TGCAGCGTAGAAACTATGAACACTGAAGCTTTCTTT.

The chain is built from TRBV7-2 and TRBJ1-2; 8 bases map to TRBD1. The CDR3 covers 13 residues. V shed 7 bases and J 8 bases; nucleotides not matched to a gene: 9. The V gene's germline CDR1 is SGHTA and CDR2 FQGNSA. CDR3 sequence (DNA): TGTGCCAGCACCTATTCTCAGGGGGCGGGCTACACCTTC. It codes for CASTYSQGAGYTF.

The genes are TRBV6-5 and TRBJ1-6; 8 positions agree with TRBD1. V gave up 11 bases and J gave up 10 bases; unmatched junction bases: 10. This CDR3 spans 13 amino acids. Germline-derived CDR1 and CDR2 are MNHEY and SVGAGI. The CDR3 protein is CAGARGLGSPLHF. CDR3 DNA: TGTGCCGGAGCCAGGGGGCTCGGCTCACCCCTCCACTTT.

The chain is built from TRBV30 and TRBJ1-3, with D possibly being TRBD1 (5 bases). V was pared by 5 bases and J by 0 bases, with 11 bases between. The germline V gene has CDR1 GTSNPN and CDR2 SVGIG (reference sequence). This CDR3 comprises 14 residues. The CDR3 bases are TGTGCCTGGGGCGGGGGGTCCTCTGGAAACACCATATATTTT. The encoded protein is CAWGGGSSGNTIYF.

This chain uses TRBV7-2 with TRBJ2-4; a possible D gene is TRBD1 (5 bases). CDR1 SGHTA and CDR2 FQGNSA come from the germline V gene. V shed 2 bases and J shed 8 bases, with 10 bases lying between them. This CDR3 contains 13 residues. The CDR3 protein is CASSLRQGDIQYF. DNA for the CDR3: TGTGCCAGCAGCTTACGGCAGGGCGACATTCAGTACTTC.

The chain combines TRBV5-1 with TRBJ1-4; possible D gene TRBD1, 5 bases. Trimming took off 0 bases at V and 5 bases at J, with 5 bases between the two ends. CDR1 is SGHRS, CDR2 YFSETQ, per germline. The CDR3 consists of 13 residues. The CDR3 DNA reads TGCGCCAGCAGCTTGGAGGGGAATGAAAAACTGTTTTTT. Amino acid sequence: CASSLEGNEKLFF.

The chain employs TRBV2 and TRBJ2-3; tentatively, D is TRBD2 (7 bases). Germline loops: CDR1 SNHLY, CDR2 FYNNEI. Trimming pared 4 bases from V and 5 bases from J, leaving 13 bases between. The length of the CDR3 is 14 residues. This chain's CDR3 is CASSGRGARDTQYF. The CDR3 nucleotides are TGTGCCAGCAGTGGTCGGGGGGCCAGAGATACGCAGTATTTT.

The chain has TRBV5-1 and TRBJ2-2, with 8 positions matching TRBD1. This CDR3 has 16 amino acids. CDR1 is SGHRS and CDR2 is YFSETQ in the germline V gene. J gave up 4 bases and V 1 base, and 6 bases lay outside the gene matches. This CDR3 reads CASSLRTGTSTGELFF. CDR3 nucleotides: TGCGCCAGCAGCTTGAGGACAGGGACGAGCACCGGGGAGCTGTTTTTT.

This rearrangement joins TRBV6-2 or TRBV6-3 to TRBJ2-7; 7 nucleotides line up with TRBD2. Germline V CDR1 and CDR2: MNHEY, SVGEGT. V dropped 2 bases and J dropped 6; count of bases not matched to a gene: 7. This CDR3 is 14 amino acids long. This CDR3 reads CASSYPSGGGEQYV. The DNA of the CDR3 is TGTGCCAGCAGTTACCCCTCGGGGGGAGGCGAGCAGTACGTC.

The chain uses TRBV18 and TRBJ2-2; a weak D match, TRBD2 (5 bases). CDR3 length: 16 amino acids. Germline CDR1 is KGHSH and CDR2 is LQKENI. Trimming removed 6 bases from V and 1 base from J, with 15 bases in between. The CDR3 reads CASSLREGMNTGELFF. For the CDR3, the DNA is TGTGCCAGCTCCCTCCGGGAAGGGATGAACACCGGGGAGCTGTTTTTT.

This rearrangement joins TRBV7-9 to TRBJ1-1; D is unclear. Per germline, CDR1 SEHNR and CDR2 FQNEAQ (reference sequence). V lost 2 bases to trimming and J lost 0 bases, with 10 bases between them. There are 15 residues in the CDR3. DNA for the CDR3: TGTGCCAGCAGCTTACTGGGCATCATGAACACTGAAGCTTTCTTT. It translates to CASSLLGIMNTEAFF.

The rearrangement uses TRBV5-1 and TRBJ2-1; no clear D gene. CDR1 and CDR2 (germline): SGHRS, YFSETQ. The ends were cut back, 2 bases at V and 1 base at J, with 13 bases in the middle. CDR3 length: 16 amino acids. In nucleotides, the CDR3 is TGCGCCAGCAGCTTTTCGGGCACACCGTCCTACAATGAGCAGTTCTTC. It codes for CASSFSGTPSYNEQFF.

V and J are TRBV5-1 and TRBJ2-6; 7 bases are a match to TRBD1. Germline lookup yields CDR1 SGHRS and CDR2 YFSETQ. Germline trimming cut 4 bases from V and 3 bases from J; bases unmatched to any gene: 4. The CDR3 has 15 residues. CDR3 loop: CASSPTGNGANVLTF. In DNA, the CDR3 is TGCGCCAGCAGCCCGACAGGGAATGGGGCCAACGTCCTGACTTTC. Drawing the rest from reference TRBV5-1 and TRBJ2-6, the complete variable domain is KAGVTQTPRYLIKTRGQQVTLSCSPISGHRSVSWYQQTPGQGLQFLFEYFSETQRNKGNFPGRFSGRQFSNSRSEMNVSTLELGDSALYLCASSPTGNGANVLTFGAGSRLTVL.

A few counts support this clone. The CDR3 region has the DNA TGCGCCAGCAGCCAGACAGTAAATGAAAAACTGTTTTTT. Translated, it gives CASSQTVNEKLFF. J is TRBJ1-4 and V is TRBV5-1; possible D gene TRBD1, 5 bases. V lost 4 bases and J lost 5, with 9 bases in between. The CDR3 spans 13 residues. Looked up from germline, CDR1 is SGHRS and CDR2 is YFSETQ.

The V call is TRBV18, the J call TRBJ2-3; D is ambiguous. The germline gives CDR1 KGHSH, CDR2 LQKENI. Trimming left V 5 bases short and J 1 base short, with 13 bases between. The CDR3 spans 15 residues. CDR3 sequence reads: CASSSSSEGTDTQYF. In DNA form, the CDR3 reads TGTGCCAGCTCATCTAGTTCAGAGGGCACAGATACGCAGTATTTT. The variable domain in full, with the rest retrieved from reference TRBV18 and TRBJ2-3, is NAGVMQNPRHLVRRRGQEARLRCSPMKGHSHVYWYRQLPEEGLKFMVYLQKENIIDESGMPKERFSAEFPKEGPSILRIQQVVRGDSAAYFCASSSSSEGTDTQYFGPGTRLTVL.

This clone was seen a few times. The rearrangement uses TRBV25-1 and TRBJ1-5; no reliable D call. CDR3 length: 12 amino acids. The V end lost 5 bases, the J end lost 5 bases, and 7 bases lay between the germline ends. Germline V gene lookup returns CDR1 MGHDK and CDR2 SYGVNS. The CDR3 DNA is TGTGCCAGCAGTCGCGGGTATCAGCCCCAGCATTTT. This encodes CASSRGYQPQHF.

This chain connects TRBV5-1 to TRBJ2-2; unclear D gene. Germline assignment: CDR1 SGHRS and CDR2 YFSETQ. This CDR3 region has 14 residues. Trimming left V 0 bases short and J 4 bases short, with 7 bases between. The CDR3 is CASSLGFRTGELFF. In DNA, the CDR3 is TGCGCCAGCAGCTTGGGATTTCGCACCGGGGAGCTGTTTTTT.

The genes are TRBV5-1 and TRBJ1-1; tentative D call: TRBD1 (5 bases). The germline V gene has CDR1 SGHRS and CDR2 YFSETQ. The CDR3 contains 15 residues. The V and J ends lost 2 bases and 4 bases respectively, with 15 bases between them. The CDR3 spells CASSFIQGMATEAFF. CDR3 DNA sequence: TGCGCCAGCAGCTTCATCCAGGGTATGGCCACTGAAGCTTTCTTT.

CDR3 sequence reads: CSVEDDGPSGASGNTIYF. The CDR3 DNA reads TGCAGCGTTGAAGACGATGGTCCCTCAGGGGCCTCTGGAAACACCATATATTTT. This rearrangement joins TRBV29-1 to TRBJ1-3; possibly TRBD1 for D (6 bases). Trimming cost V 0 bases and J 0 bases, with 18 bases left between them. This CDR3 spans 18 amino acids. Germline values: CDR1 SQVTM, CDR2 ANQGSEA.

This clone was seen once. Other DNA sequences in the same sample also yield this CDR3. V and J are TRBV3-1 (or the pseudogene TRBV3-2) and TRBJ1-1; no definite D call. Germline V CDR1 and CDR2: LGHDT, YNNKEL (reference sequence). Deletions cut 2 bases from V and 2 bases from J, with 3 bases between. CDR3 size: 12 residues. The CDR3 DNA follows: TGTGCCAGCAGCCAATTAAACACTGAAGCTTTCTTT. Residues: CASSQLNTEAFF.

The chain links TRBV19 to TRBJ1-4; possible D gene TRBD1, 6 bases. CDR1 and CDR2 from the germline V gene are LNHDA and SQIVND (reference sequence). V was cut by 8 bases and J by 8 bases, with 15 bases left in between. The CDR3 sequence is 13 residues long. The CDR3 here is CASSGQRSEKLFF. The CDR3 coding sequence is TGTGCCAGTTCCGGACAGCGGTCGGAAAAACTGTTTTTT.

The chain is built from TRBV18 and TRBJ2-7, with 8 bases that match TRBD1. This CDR3 spans 13 amino acids. Germline-derived CDR1 and CDR2 are KGHSH and LQKENI. V lost 6 bases to trimming and J lost 3 bases; unmatched junction nucleotides: 4. The CDR3 DNA reads as TGTGCCAGCTCGCCGGACAGGGACTACGAGCAGTACGTC. As protein: CASSPDRDYEQYV.